The 3 T cell receptor beta chains below all came from one sample that was sequenced in a study of blood T cell repertoires in COVID-19. The repertoire was sequenced with immunoSEQ multiplex PCR; TCRdb's copy has only in-frame clones and lacks some. The sample carries about 12,000 clones, around 70% recorded once. Sequencing was performed on peripheral blood. The origin of the receptors is a man in his sixties with COVID-19, enrolled during active disease.

This chain joins TRBV9 and TRBJ2-1, with a weak D call TRBD2 (6 bases). The V end lost 2 bases, the J end lost 7 bases, and 16 bases lay between the germline ends. Germline-derived CDR1 and CDR2 are SGDLS and YYNGEE. The CDR3 extends over 15 amino acids. The CDR3 protein is CASSVTSFAGNEQFF. Here the CDR3 DNA reads TGTGCCAGCAGCGTGACTAGTTTTGCCGGAAATGAGCAGTTCTTC. Complete variable domain (other parts from reference TRBV9 and TRBJ2-1): DSGVTQTPKHLITATGQRVTLRCSPRSGDLSVYWYQQSLDQGLQFLIQYYNGEERAKGNILERFSAQQFPDLHSELNLSSLELGDSALYFCASSVTSFAGNEQFFGPGTRLTVL.

The rearrangement links TRBV9 to TRBJ1-1; D perhaps matches TRBD1 (5 bases). Germline CDR1 and CDR2: SGDLS and YYNGEE. This CDR3 has 13 amino acids. Trimming stripped 4 bases from V and 6 bases from J, with 13 bases between. In nucleotides, the CDR3 is TGTGCCAGCAGCTCCTTAGTAGGGGCTGAAGCTTTCTTT. Its translation: CASSSLVGAEAFF.

By share of the sample, this clone is medium-sized. This sequence joins TRBV7-2 and TRBJ1-3; D perhaps matches TRBD1 (5 bases). V dropped 2 bases and J dropped 1 base, with 9 bases sitting between them. CDR1 SGHTA and CDR2 FQGNSA come from the germline V gene. There are 15 residues in the CDR3. CDR3 in DNA: TGTGCCAGCAGCTTACACGGGGGGTCTGGAAACACCATATATTTT. It is translated as CASSLHGGSGNTIYF.